This T cell receptor (beta chain) was retrieved from a study of vaccination effects on CD4 cells after COVID-19. For the study at large: Cultivation was performed at a few million PBMC per well with roughly 10 IU/ml IL-2 and 9.5 to 10 ug/ml peptides added.

Method: immunoSEQ multiplex PCR; TCRdb's copy keeps in-frame clones and lacks some. Found here are more than 60,000 clones, 70% to 75% of them singletons; the top ten hold 2.2%. The authors isolated CD4+ T cells after approximately 9 days of culture. Each person got two doses of an mRNA SARS-CoV-2 vaccine, BNT162b2 or mRNA-1273. Nobody among the vaccine recipients had prior SARS-CoV-2 infection (nucleocapsid antibodies were negative). On day 3 and again on day 7, half the medium was replaced with IL-2 medium. CDR3 size: 15 residues. CDR1 SGHRS and CDR2 YFSETQ come from the germline V gene. V trimming: 5 bases; J trimming: 5 bases; junction bases outside the gene matches: 8. A remark on this clone: Antigen specificity is unknown.

General study points: Clones of infection and vaccine origin contracted markedly late after vaccination.

Sequencing used CD4+ T cells from PBMCs cultured without peptide, obtained after COVID-19 vaccination. This TCR came from a human donor who received a COVID-19 vaccine. The V gene is TRBV5-1, the J gene TRBJ2-2; 8 positions match TRBD2. In nucleotides, the CDR3 is TGCGCCAGCAGGGAATTGGCTAGCGGGACCGGGGAGCTGTTTTTT. Translated, it gives CASRELASGTGELFF.